The clone carrying this TCR beta chain showed up many times. The data originate from a study of T-cell memory formation after mild COVID-19. MiXCR was run by TCRdb on the 5' RACE reads, yielding one entry per CDR3 protein. This table has roughly 600,000 distinct CDR3 sequences, 18% appearing once. V was clipped by 4 bases and J by 8 bases, with 20 bases between them. CDR1 and CDR2 from the germline V gene are GTSNPN and SVGIG (reference sequence). CDR3 length: 14 amino acids. The sequenced material came from PBMCs or a T cell subset sorted from them (not recorded which). The clonotype comes from an adult woman who had mild COVID-19 (a few samples of this study predate the infection). Cell type and time point are not known. This chain connects TRBV30 to TRBJ1-2, with D possibly matching TRBD1 (5 bases). The CDR3 nucleotides are TGTGCCTGGACCTTATCCCGGACAAGAAAGGGCTACACCTTC. Its protein is CAWTLSRTRKGYTF.